The rows below give T cell receptor beta chains drawn from one sample of a study of T cell changes during pregnancy in multiple sclerosis. The protocol was immunoSEQ multiplex PCR, while the TCRdb copy is restricted to in-frame clones and leaves out a portion. The sample carries 35,000 to 45,000 clones, roughly nine tenths recorded once. The sequences come from CD4+ T cells from peripheral blood mononuclear cells, collected in the first trimester of pregnancy. These receptors all come from a female donor with multiple sclerosis, enrolled in a pregnancy study. The CDR3 runs from the conserved cysteine through the conserved F or W. Each record gives: V gene, D gene, clone size, J gene, CDR3 protein, CDR3 DNA. D genes are given only for firm matches. Not every row has a clone size; where given, it reads once, few, many or a size class.

TRBV30	.	.	TRBJ1-2	CAYSIAEHYGYTF	TGTGCCTACTCGATAGCCGAACACTATGGCTACACCTTC
TRBV5-4	TRBD2	.	TRBJ2-1	CASSALDSGNYNEQFF	TGTGCCAGCAGCGCTCTGGATAGCGGGAATTACAATGAGCAGTTCTTC
TRBV6-6	.	.	TRBJ2-1	CASSSQGSYNEQFF	TGTGCCAGCAGCTCACAGGGATCGTACAATGAGCAGTTCTTC
TRBV5-4	.	once	TRBJ1-1	CASSLDSPRNTEAFF	TGTGCCAGCAGCTTGGACTCCCCCCGGAACACTGAAGCTTTCTTT
TRBV5-8	.	.	TRBJ1-2	CASTKSAGANYGYTF	TGTGCCAGCACAAAGTCGGCGGGAGCTAACTATGGCTACACCTTC
TRBV5-1	TRBD1	.	TRBJ1-2	CASSLTGGAGSYGYTF	TGCGCCAGCAGCTTGACAGGGGGCGCTGGGAGCTATGGCTACACCTTC
TRBV6-6	.	.	TRBJ2-1	CASRKQGFEGNEQFF	TGTGCCAGCAGGAAACAGGGTTTCGAGGGCAATGAGCAGTTCTTC
TRBV5-1	TRBD2	.	TRBJ2-7	CASSGTGTSGRRYNYEQYF	TGCGCCAGCAGCGGTACGGGGACTAGCGGGAGGCGATATAATTACGAGCAGTACTTC
TRBV28	TRBD2	few	TRBJ2-2	CASSLFDLASGPGELFF	TGTGCCAGCAGTTTATTCGACCTAGCTAGCGGACCCGGGGAGCTGTTTTTT
TRBV7-2	.	.	TRBJ1-5	CASSLEAGDSNQPQHF	TGTGCCAGCAGCTTAGAGGCGGGTGATAGCAATCAGCCCCAGCATTTT
TRBV19	.	.	TRBJ1-4	CASSQGTTNEKLFF	TGTGCCAGTAGTCAGGGGACAACTAATGAAAAACTGTTTTTT
TRBV12-5	TRBD2	.	TRBJ2-5	CASGESGSGLETQYF	TGTGCTAGTGGGGAAAGCGGGAGCGGTCTGGAGACCCAGTACTTC
TRBV4-3	.	.	TRBJ2-1	CASSQDEAERPYNEQFF	TGCGCCAGCAGCCAAGATGAGGCGGAGCGGCCCTACAATGAGCAGTTCTTC
TRBV19	TRBD2	.	TRBJ2-7	CASSSRGLAGVEQYF	TGTGCCAGTAGTTCCAGAGGCCTAGCGGGAGTCGAGCAGTACTTC
TRBV19	.	.	TRBJ1-1	CASRTGTTNTEAFF	TGTGCCAGTAGAACCGGGACAACGAACACTGAAGCTTTCTTT
TRBV5-6	.	.	TRBJ2-7	CASSPGTPFLNEQYF	TGTGCCAGCAGCCCGGGAACTCCCTTTCTCAACGAGCAGTACTTC
TRBV13	TRBD2	.	TRBJ2-7	CASSFSPGLAGARSYEQYF	TGTGCCAGCAGCTTTTCCCCGGGACTAGCGGGAGCCCGCTCCTACGAGCAGTACTTC
TRBV30	TRBD2	.	TRBJ2-2	CAWAGLDDFAGELFF	TGTGCCTGGGCCGGACTAGATGATTTTGCCGGGGAGCTGTTTTTT
TRBV29-1	TRBD1	.	TRBJ2-3	CSVAAGTGNTDTQYF	TGCAGCGTCGCGGCTGGGACAGGGAATACAGATACGCAGTATTTT
TRBV18	TRBD2	.	TRBJ2-1	CASSPRLAGVYNEQFF	TGTGCCAGCTCACCTCGACTAGCGGGAGTGTACAATGAGCAGTTCTTC
TRBV30	.	few	TRBJ1-4	CAWSESNEKLFF	TGTGCCTGGAGTGAGAGTAATGAAAAACTGTTTTTT
TRBV7-2	.	.	TRBJ2-7	CASSLAGNPHEQYF	TGTGCCAGCAGCTTAGCGGGCAACCCCCACGAGCAGTACTTC
TRBV19	.	.	TRBJ1-2	CASSRQDPPQTKAYGYTF	TGTGCCAGTAGTAGACAGGATCCGCCCCAGACGAAAGCCTATGGCTACACCTTC
TRBV18	TRBD1	.	TRBJ1-4	CASSRDRATNEKLFF	TGTGCCAGCTCCCGGGACAGGGCTACTAATGAAAAACTGTTTTTT
TRBV5-4	.	.	TRBJ1-4	CASSLGHNEKLFF	TGTGCCAGCAGCCTAGGACACAATGAAAAACTGTTTTTT
TRBV6-5	TRBD1	.	TRBJ2-7	CASSADRGKINEQYF	TGTGCCAGCAGTGCGGACAGGGGGAAGATAAACGAGCAGTACTTC
TRBV7-9	TRBD1	.	TRBJ2-3	CASSLGRQGRTDTQYF	TGTGCCAGCAGCTTAGGGAGACAGGGACGAACAGATACGCAGTATTTT
TRBV6-1	TRBD2	few	TRBJ2-1	CASSDWAGGRDEQFF	TGTGCCAGCAGTGACTGGGCGGGAGGCAGGGATGAGCAGTTCTTC
TRBV5-4	.	.	TRBJ2-7	CASSLSLRGAYEQYF	TGTGCCAGCAGCTTGTCCCTTCGCGGAGCCTACGAGCAGTACTTC
TRBV6-5	TRBD1	once	TRBJ2-1	CASSWEGGTGQFF	TGTGCCAGCAGTTGGGAAGGGGGCACCGGGCAGTTCTTC
TRBV29-1	.	.	TRBJ2-1	CSSRTMITYNEQFF	TGCAGCTCCCGGACTATGATCACCTACAATGAGCAGTTCTTC
TRBV29-1	TRBD1	.	TRBJ1-1	CSGGTGGEYTEAFF	TGCAGCGGCGGGACAGGGGGCGAGTACACTGAAGCTTTCTTT
TRBV5-1	.	.	TRBJ1-3	CASSLVGGLPSSGNTIYF	TGCGCCAGCAGCTTGGTAGGAGGACTGCCGAGCTCTGGAAACACCATATATTTT